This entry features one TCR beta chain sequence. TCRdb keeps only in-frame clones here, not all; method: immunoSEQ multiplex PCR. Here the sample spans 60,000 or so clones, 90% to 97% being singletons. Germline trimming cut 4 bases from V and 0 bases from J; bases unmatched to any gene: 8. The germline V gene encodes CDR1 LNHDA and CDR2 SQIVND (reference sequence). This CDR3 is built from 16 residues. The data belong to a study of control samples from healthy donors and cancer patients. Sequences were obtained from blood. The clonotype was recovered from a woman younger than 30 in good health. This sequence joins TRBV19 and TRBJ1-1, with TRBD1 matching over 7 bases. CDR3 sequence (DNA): TGTGCCAGTAGTACAGGAGGGGGACAGCTGAACACTGAAGCTTTCTTT. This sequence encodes CASSTGGGQLNTEAFF.